This TCR beta chain was sequenced in a study of cytomegalovirus exposure and HLA in healthy donors. About the study: An earlier analysis identified fewer than 130 million unique TCR beta sequences in 150 million to 200 million T cells. Samples from HLA-typed donors yielded about 85 million unique TCRs in an early data release.

The PCR was carried out with 60 Vbeta primers and 13 Jbeta primers. The protocol was immunoSEQ multiplex PCR, while the TCRdb copy is restricted to in-frame clones and leaves out a portion. The sample yields about 120,000 clones, 79% seen once. This CDR3 region has 15 residues. V was cut by 5 bases and J by 2 bases, with 15 bases left in between. Germline CDR1 and CDR2: SNHLY and FYNNEI. Concerning this clone: Its antigen is unidentified.

Study outcomes and limitations: HLA alleles were associated with roughly 17,000 TCR beta sequences in a later analysis at 0.05 false discovery rate. Listed as cytomegalovirus-associated were 150 to 200 TCR beta chains.

This receptor was taken from a young man in good health and CMV-seropositive. The chain couples TRBV2 to TRBJ2-5, with D perhaps matching TRBD2 (6 bases). The material sequenced was PBMCs. CDR3 sequence reads: CASSWLAGTQETQYF. CDR3 coding DNA: TGTGCCAGCAGTTGGTTAGCCGGGACTCAAGAGACCCAGTACTTC.